What follows is one TCR beta chain and its context. Antigen unknown. At the Johns Hopkins FTIC core, DNA taken from cultured CD4+ T cells was sequenced by way of the Oncomine TCR Beta short-read assay. TCRdb re-analysed the PCR reads in MiXCR, keeping a single row per CDR3 protein. The repertoire has 20,000 to 30,000 distinct CDR3 sequences, approximately 40% of them found once; the top ten carry roughly 11%. These data are taken from a study of vaccination and CD4 T cells after COVID-19. Treatment described: roughly 10-day PBMC culture with coronavirus spike peptide pools or control peptides (ViraFEST assay). Germline CDR1 reads SEHNR; CDR2 reads FQNEAQ (reference sequence). CDR3 length: 16 amino acids. After removal of 3 bases from V and 9 bases from J, the junction contained 12 bases not matched to a gene.

The clonotype was recovered from a human donor who had recovered from COVID-19. The chain carries TRBV7-9 and TRBJ2-1, with 9 bases lining up with TRBD2. The sequenced sample consisted of CD4+ T cells from blood, cultured in vitro. The CDR3 DNA follows: TGTGCCAGCAGCTTGGGGGGCGGGAGGGCCACGATTGAGCAGTTCTTC. Amino acid sequence: CASSLGGGRATIEQFF.